This T cell receptor beta chain is from a study of T cell clonotyping in hematopoietic cell transplantation. Study summary: Cytoreduction preceded collection of pretransplant recipient samples. Study observations and caveats: Recipient TCR diversity dropped after transplant; expanded clonotypes rose from day 30 to 180. Few recipient clonotypes overlapped donors; over 95% were de novo at given depth.

A remark on this clone: Its cognate antigen is unknown.

Clones were read by immunoSEQ multiplex PCR, and TCRdb kept only the in-frame ones, dropping some. The sample shows 6,500 or so clones, about 97% of them seen only once. Sample time point: recipient sample about 28 days before transplant, after cytoreduction. Recipient blood drawn about 28 days pretransplant and days 30, 100, 180 after. The germline gives CDR1 LNHDA, CDR2 SQIVND (reference sequence). This CDR3 contains 10 residues. V dropped 10 bases and J dropped 5 bases, with 9 bases sitting between them. The sample here was peripheral blood mononuclear cells, taken before stem cell transplant. This chain connects TRBV19 to TRBJ2-7; D gene ambiguous. The TCR originated in a man in his sixties or seventies with acute myeloid leukemia. Some clones in this sample may be carry-over from other donors' samples. CDR3 residues: CATRLDEQYF. CDR3 DNA sequence: TGTGCCACTCGGCTGGACGAGCAGTACTTC. Drawing the rest from reference TRBV19 and TRBJ2-7, the complete variable domain is DGGITQSPKYLFRKEGQNVTLSCEQNLNHDAMYWYRQDPGQGLRLIYYSQIVNDFQKGDIAEGYSVSREKKESFPLTVTSAQKNPTAFYLCATRLDEQYFGPGTRLTVT.